This TCR beta chain was captured by sequencing in a study of patients and donors after allogeneic stem cell transplantation (dated by TCRdb to between 2020 and 2021). V is shortened by 6 bases, J by 4 bases, and the region joining them spans 12 bases. The CDR3 starts with the cysteine, ends with the phenylalanine, and has 13 residues. Of the read, only the CDR3 DNA is kept; its 39 bases are in frame from base 1. This clonotype was recorded at least ten times. It has no known antigen specificity. Nothing much larger sits one base from this clone, and base qualities are not available. The library was produced with RT-PCR. The sequencing machine was a NextSeq 550. TCRdb redid the processing of the public reads, applying fastp at Q25 and MiXCR, and retained in-frame beta chains. Rows with a matching CDR3 protein are joined into one entry that keeps the most common DNA and genes. The sample yields about 87,000 distinct CDR3 sequences; less than 5% were counted once. About 3% of the sample is taken by the ten largest.

Material for sequencing was blood, either unsorted or a sorted T cell fraction (not recorded which). The chain was built from TRBV12-3 or TRBV12-4 and TRBJ1-2; no D gene call is confident. The clonotype comes from a human donor who was either an allogeneic HSCT recipient or a stem cell or donor lymphocyte infusion donor (not recorded which). It is not recorded whose cells these are; they may come from a transplant donor. The DNA sequence is TGTGCCAGCAGCTCGGACCCATTCTATGGCTACACCTTC. This yields the protein CASSSDPFYGYTF.